This TCR beta chain was observed in a study of T cells after yellow fever vaccination. The wider study: SMART-Seq v4 Ultra Low Input served to prepare low-cell-number fractions.

V lost 7 bases, J lost 0 bases, and 7 bases lay in between. CDR3 length: 14 amino acids. For TCR, cDNA came from 5'RACE template switching, which added a universal primer site and UMIs. TCRdb re-called the 5' RACE reads through MiXCR, storing one row per CDR3 protein. The data show 500,000 to 650,000 distinct CDR3 sequences, roughly an eighth seen once. Study-level findings and limits: Though weaker, the secondary response peaked faster, on day 5 versus 15.

Worth noting for this clonotype: The target antigen is unknown.

The J gene is TRBJ2-6, the V gene TRBV12-3 or TRBV12-4; D ambiguous. Sequences were derived from PBMCs, sampled on the day of the yellow fever booster vaccination. This TCR came from a man aged 30-40 years who received the YFV17D yellow fever vaccine. CDR3 sequence reads: CASKLSSGANVLTF. The CDR3 DNA reads TGTGCCAGCAAGCTAAGCTCTGGGGCCAACGTCCTGACTTTC.